Shown below are 3 T cell receptor beta chains from a single sample sequenced in a study of identical twins (dated by TCRdb to 2015 to 2016). The library was built by means of 5' RACE. Sequencing instrument: Illumina HiSeq 2000. Starting from the raw public reads, TCRdb applied fastp trimming at Q25, assembled clones with MiXCR and retained in-frame beta chains. Each CDR3 protein appears once, grouped with its most common genes and DNA. Counted in this sample were fewer than 250,000 distinct CDR3 sequences; approximately 7.8% of them appeared once. The ten largest make up about 5.8% of the sample. The same sample was also studied in work on yellow fever vaccine responses in identical twins.

Material for sequencing was CD8+ T cells sorted from blood. The source of these receptors is a young woman in good health.

The chain links TRBV6-1 to TRBJ2-5; D is unclear. The CDR3 runs to 12 residues. CDR1 and CDR2 (germline): MNHNS, SASEGT. V lost 2 bases and J 5 bases, leaving 6 bases between the germline ends. The CDR3 DNA sequence: TGTGCCAGCAGTGAAATGGCGGAGACCCAGTACTTC. Encoded protein: CASSEMAETQYF.

As concerns this clonotype: A junction boundary mismatches the germline segment, possibly from a read error. The genes are TRBV27 and TRBJ2-1, with a weak D call TRBD2 (6 bases). Per germline, CDR1 MNHEY and CDR2 SMNVEV (reference sequence). The CDR3 contains 15 residues. CDR3: CSSSPDRGLTYWEFF. CDR3 nucleotide sequence: TGTTCCAGCAGTCCTGATAGAGGACTAACGTATTGGGAGTTCTTC.

The genes are TRBV24-1 and TRBJ2-4; no clear D gene. V lost 2 bases, J lost 8 bases, and 12 bases lay in between. CDR1 and CDR2 (germline): KGHDR, SFDVKD. The CDR3 runs to 14 residues. The CDR3 reads CATSDSPDPDIQYF. CDR3 sequence (DNA): TGTGCCACCAGTGATTCCCCCGACCCGGACATTCAGTACTTC.